These 27 T cell receptor beta chains were sequenced from one sample in a study of T cell repertoires in cytomegalovirus infection. These receptors lack a known antigen. TCRdb re-derived calls from the reads in MiXCR, one entry per CDR3 protein. The sample has approximately 910,000 distinct CDR3 sequences; around 31% are singletons. The specimen comprised cultured CD8+ T cells from PBMCs, sampled from culture after CMV antigen stimulation. Receptors originate from a human donor in good health (CMV status not recorded). Some clones in this sample may be carry-over from other donors' samples.

The chain joins TRBV29-1 to TRBJ2-7, with D perhaps matching TRBD1 (6 bases). The germline CDR1 and CDR2 sequences are SQVTM and ANQGSEA. This CDR3 has 11 residues. Trimming removed 5 bases at V and 2 bases at J, with 7 bases between. Written as DNA, the CDR3 is TGCAGCGTTTGGGACACCTACGAGCAGTACGTC. Amino acids: CSVWDTYEQYV.

This clonotype was observed a single time. The DNA for the CDR3 is TGTGCCAGCACCTTAGCAAGGGTAGGGGATCAGCCCCAGCATTTT. Translating gives CASTLARVGDQPQHF. The chain couples TRBV6-6 to TRBJ1-5; tentative D call: TRBD1 (5 bases). This CDR3 spans 15 amino acids. CDR1 MNHNY and CDR2 SVGAGI come from the germline V gene (reference sequence). Trimming removed 7 bases from V and 5 bases from J, with 18 bases in between.

The chain is built from TRBV4-1 and TRBJ1-1; D is uncertain. Germline lookup yields CDR1 MGHRA and CDR2 YSYEKL. The CDR3 totals 12 residues. Trimming took 5 bases from V and 6 from J, leaving 10 bases between them. The CDR3 DNA is TGCGCCAGCAGCGATCGGGTTGCTGAAGCTTTCTTT. Protein: CASSDRVAEAFF.

This clonotype was seen a handful of times. The chain has TRBV27 and TRBJ1-6; D unclear. The CDR3 spans 14 residues. Germline-derived CDR1 and CDR2 are MNHEY and SMNVEV (reference sequence). Trimming stripped 6 bases from V and 7 bases from J, with 13 bases between. In nucleotides, the CDR3 is TGTGCCAGCAGCGAAGGGTTTATGAATTCACCCCTCCACTTT. It translates to CASSEGFMNSPLHF.

The rearrangement links TRBV29-1 to TRBJ1-1; tentative D call: TRBD1 (5 bases). The CDR3 is 13 amino acids. Trimming took off 8 bases at V and 1 base at J, with 14 bases between the two ends. Germline V lookup: CDR1 SQVTM, CDR2 ANQGSEA. CDR3 nucleotides: TGCAGCCTCGACGGGACGCCGAACACTGAAGCTTTCTTT. Translation gives CSLDGTPNTEAFF. Combining the CDR3 with reference TRBV29-1 and TRBJ1-1 gives the whole variable domain SAVISQKPSRDICQRGTSLTIQCQVDSQVTMMFWYRQQPGQSLTLIATANQGSEATYESGFVIDKFPISRPNLTFSTLTVSNMSPEDSSIYLCSLDGTPNTEAFFGQGTRLTVV.

The chain employs TRBV5-6 and TRBJ2-7; D might be TRBD2 (5 bases). This CDR3 is 15 amino acids long. Trimming took off 0 bases at V and 5 bases at J, with 15 bases between the two ends. Per germline, CDR1 SGHDT and CDR2 YYEEEE. CDR3 DNA sequence: TGTGCCAGCAGCTTGGACGGGGAAAGATTCCACGAGCAGTACGTC. Translated, it gives CASSLDGERFHEQYV.

Here the CDR3 reads CASGGYPAGGYTF. CDR3 in DNA: TGTGCCAGCGGGGGGTACCCTGCGGGGGGCTACACCTTC. This rearrangement joins TRBV28 to TRBJ1-2; the D gene is possibly TRBD1 (5 bases). V was shortened by 8 bases and J by 8 bases, with 18 bases between the two germline ends. Germline V gene lookup returns CDR1 MDHEN and CDR2 SYDVKM. There are 13 residues in the CDR3.

This clonotype has at least ten counts. The chain uses TRBV7-2 and TRBJ1-3, with 9 bases fitting TRBD1. The junction had 18 bases not matched to a gene; V was cut back by 8 bases and J by 7 bases. CDR1 SGHTA and CDR2 FQGNSA come from the germline V gene. The CDR3 is made up of 17 amino acids. The CDR3 DNA is TGTGCCAGCGGCTCCCTACCGGGACAGGGACTAGGGAACACCATATATTTT. Its translation is CASGSLPGQGLGNTIYF.

V usage is TRBV28 and J usage is TRBJ1-1, with D possibly matching TRBD1 (6 bases). CDR1 is MDHEN and CDR2 is SYDVKM in the germline V gene. The CDR3 covers 15 residues. V was pared by 1 base and J by 5 bases, with 14 bases between. CDR3 residues: CASSLFFRGGTEAFF. Written as DNA, the CDR3 is TGTGCCAGCAGTTTATTTTTCAGGGGAGGGACTGAAGCTTTCTTT.

This clonotype came up a few times. This chain joins TRBV6-1 and TRBJ1-2; 10 positions agree with TRBD1. Trimming at V came to 6 bases and at J to 4 bases, leaving 8 bases not matched to a gene. The CDR3 loop spans 15 amino acids. CDR1 and CDR2 from the germline V gene are MNHNS and SASEGT. CDR3 region: CASRGGQGGTYGYTF. CDR3 nucleotides: TGTGCCAGCAGGGGAGGACAGGGGGGTACCTATGGCTACACCTTC.

This clonotype was seen only a few times. The chain has TRBV6-6 and TRBJ2-1, with D maybe TRBD2 (6 bases). The CDR3 runs to 17 residues. Germline CDR1 reads MNHNY; CDR2 reads SVGAGI (reference sequence). V was shortened by 2 bases and J by 3 bases, with 17 bases between the two germline ends. In DNA, the CDR3 is TGTGCCAGCAGTTACCTCACCGGGCGGGGAGGCTACAATGAGCAGTTCTTC. As protein: CASSYLTGRGGYNEQFF.

The sample holds a few counts of this clonotype. The rearrangement uses TRBV27 and TRBJ2-5, with TRBD1 identical over 7 bases. This CDR3 comprises 14 residues. The V and J ends lost 4 bases and 1 base, in that order; junction bases with no gene match: 3. From germline, CDR1 is MNHEY and CDR2 SMNVEV (reference sequence). CDR3 amino acids: CASSWDRTQETQYF. CDR3 DNA: TGTGCCAGCAGTTGGGACAGAACCCAAGAGACCCAGTACTTC.

This clonotype showed up just a few times. The chain couples TRBV6-2 or TRBV6-3 to TRBJ2-7; TRBD2 agrees at 9 bases. The CDR3 sequence is 15 residues long. Germline V CDR1 and CDR2: MNHEY, SVGEGT. V dropped 8 bases and J dropped 7; count of bases not matched to a gene: 15. CDR3 sequence (DNA): TGTGCCAGCTCACCTCTGCCTAGCGGGGTAGGAGAGCAGTACGTC. It encodes CASSPLPSGVGEQYV.

This clonotype occurred a few times. The V gene is TRBV28, the J gene TRBJ2-7; D might be TRBD2 (6 bases). Germline V gene data show CDR1 as MDHEN and CDR2 as SYDVKM. The CDR3 loop spans 12 amino acids. Trimming left V 6 bases short and J 3 bases short, with 9 bases between. CDR3 coding DNA: TGTGCCAGCAGAGGGGAGGACTACGAGCAGTACGTC. It specifies CASRGEDYEQYV.

The gene calls are TRBV7-9 and TRBJ2-2, with unresolved D. This CDR3 contains 15 residues. V was cut by 6 bases and J by 5 bases, with 16 bases left in between. The germline CDR1 and CDR2 sequences are SEHNR and FQNEAQ (reference sequence). Written as DNA, the CDR3 is TGTGCCAGCAGTTTTACTCCTGACCGGACCGGGGAGCTGTTTTTT. Translating it yields CASSFTPDRTGELFF.

This clonotype has just a few counts. V usage is TRBV4-1 and J usage is TRBJ1-5; weak D call: TRBD1 (6 bases). This CDR3 comprises 15 residues. The ends were cut back, 1 base at V and 0 bases at J, with 7 bases in the middle. Germline CDR1 is MGHRA and CDR2 is YSYEKL. CDR3 in amino acids: CASSQGTDSNQPQHF. The CDR3, as DNA: TGCGCCAGCAGCCAAGGGACAGATAGCAATCAGCCCCAGCATTTT.

The V call is TRBV6-1, the J call TRBJ2-2; D call uncertain. V lost 5 bases to trimming and J lost 1 base, with 11 bases between them. This CDR3 spans 15 amino acids. Germline V gives CDR1 MNHNS, CDR2 SASEGT. The DNA for the CDR3 is TGTGCCAGCAGTCCCGAACGGGTGAACACCGGGGAGCTGTTTTTT. Translating it yields CASSPERVNTGELFF.

J is TRBJ2-2 and V is TRBV7-4; TRBD1 is a possible D gene (5 bases). The CDR3 has 15 amino acids. CDR1 and CDR2 (germline): SGHVT, SQSDAQ. CDR3 in DNA: TGTGCAGGCAGCCTCGGACATAGGGACACCGGGGAGCTGTTTTTT. Translated, it gives CAGSLGHRDTGELFF. Filled out from reference TRBV7-4 and TRBJ2-2, the complete variable domain reads GAGVSQSPRYKVAKRGRDVALRCDSISGHVTLYWYRQTLGQGSEVLTYSQSDAQRDKSGRPSGRFSAERPERSVSTLKIQRTEQGDSAVYLCAGSLGHRDTGELFFGEGSRLTVL.

The chain joins TRBV7-6 to TRBJ2-7; D perhaps matches TRBD2 (6 bases). The CDR3 length is 14 residues. Germline CDR1 is SGHVS and CDR2 is FNYEAQ. The chain's CDR3 is CASTLTGGSYEQYV. The CDR3 bases are TGTGCTAGCACCCTAACCGGGGGTTCCTACGAGCAGTACGTC.

The V call is TRBV7-9, the J call TRBJ1-2; D perhaps matches TRBD1 (6 bases). Germline V lookup: CDR1 SEHNR, CDR2 FQNEAQ (reference sequence). V was clipped by 5 bases and J by 4 bases, with 14 bases between them. CDR3 length: 14 residues. CDR3 loop: CASSPRGQPYGYTF. The CDR3 DNA sequence: TGTGCCAGCAGCCCTAGAGGACAGCCCTATGGCTACACCTTC.

Many counts were recorded for this clonotype. This chain joins TRBV6-1 and TRBJ1-5, with D uncertain. The CDR3 covers 14 residues. CDR1 and CDR2 from the germline V gene are MNHNS and SASEGT. Deletions cut 6 bases from V and 3 bases from J, with 12 bases between. The CDR3 nucleotides are TGTGCCAGCAGCCTACACGACTACAATCAGCCCCAGCATTTT. Protein product: CASSLHDYNQPQHF.

This clonotype appeared a few times. J is TRBJ2-2 and V is TRBV7-9; 12 positions agree with TRBD2. The trim removed 3 bases at V and 6 bases at J, leaving 2 bases unmatched. The CDR3 sequence is 15 residues long. Germline lookup yields CDR1 SEHNR and CDR2 FQNEAQ (reference sequence). CDR3 coding DNA: TGTGCCAGCAGCTTCCGACTAGCGGGGGCCGGGGAGCTGTTTTTT. It encodes CASSFRLAGAGELFF.

V and J are TRBV27 and TRBJ2-1, with D perhaps being TRBD1 or TRBD2 (6 bases each). Deletions cut 3 bases from V and 7 bases from J, with 10 bases between. The CDR3 contains 13 residues. Germline values: CDR1 MNHEY, CDR2 SMNVEV (reference sequence). In DNA form, the CDR3 reads TGTGCCAGCAGTTTTGGGGGGCTGAATGAGCAGTTCTTC. This sequence encodes CASSFGGLNEQFF.

The chain combines TRBV4-1 with TRBJ1-1; D gene unclear. There are 13 residues in the CDR3. Germline CDR1 and CDR2: MGHRA and YSYEKL. V was pared by 3 bases and J by 5 bases, with 10 bases between. The CDR3 DNA reads as TGCGCCAGCAGCCAGTCCGAAGGTACTGAAGCTTTCTTT. It yields the protein CASSQSEGTEAFF.

The CDR3 nucleotides read TGTGCCAGCAGTTACTCTCGGACCCTCGAGCAGTACTTC. This codes for CASSYSRTLEQYF. The rearrangement joins TRBV6-6 to TRBJ2-7; no clear D. Per the germline V gene, CDR1 is MNHNY and CDR2 is SVGAGI (reference sequence). CDR3 length: 13 residues. Trimming took 0 bases from V and 6 from J, leaving 9 bases between them.

The chain has TRBV19 and TRBJ2-7; tentative D call: TRBD1 (5 bases). Per germline, CDR1 LNHDA and CDR2 SQIVND (reference sequence). This CDR3 is 13 amino acids long. V was clipped by 5 bases and J by 2 bases, with 10 bases between them. DNA of the CDR3: TGTGCCAGTAGTGGGGCTTTGGCCTACGAGCAGTACTTC. Translating it yields CASSGALAYEQYF.

The chain carries TRBV20-1 and TRBJ2-3; TRBD2 agrees at 10 bases. V dropped 3 bases and J dropped 0; count of bases not matched to a gene: 27. The germline gives CDR1 DFQATT, CDR2 SNEGSKA (reference sequence). The CDR3 consists of 23 residues. CDR3 region: CSASGGSAPWVAPSGGSTDTQYF. The CDR3 region has the DNA TGCAGTGCTAGCGGAGGATCGGCCCCGTGGGTAGCTCCTAGCGGGGGAAGCACAGATACGCAGTATTTT.